This T cell receptor (beta chain) was recovered during a study of shared clonotypes between healthy human individuals. The test was conducted at deep level. The protocol was immunoSEQ multiplex PCR, while the TCRdb copy is restricted to in-frame clones and leaves out a portion. The repertoire holds about 560,000 clones, roughly 72% seen once, with more than 10% in the top ten. With 2 bases clipped from V and 6 bases from J, the junction kept 7 bases outside the gene matches. CDR3 size: 15 residues. Germline-derived CDR1 and CDR2 are MDHEN and SYDVKM. The sequencing sample was made of PBMCs. This chain uses TRBV28 with TRBJ1-2; 9 nucleotides align to TRBD1. This clonotype originated in a middle-aged woman in good health. Some clones in this sample may be carry-over from other donors' samples. CDR3: CASSLGPGQGNGYTF. The CDR3 nucleotides are TGTGCCAGCAGTTTAGGCCCGGGACAGGGTAATGGCTACACCTTC.